A single sample gave rise to the 24 T cell receptor beta chains below, sequenced in a study of T-cell reconstitution after alpha-beta-depleted transplantation in children. Library preparation (for TCRbeta) was performed with unique molecular identifiers. TCRdb re-called the PCR reads with MiXCR, one entry per CDR3 protein. The sample has approximately 80,000 distinct CDR3 sequences; roughly 14% are singletons. This specimen consisted of PBMCs, mostly from graft donor cells, obtained 180 days after TCRalphabeta/CD19-depleted stem cell transplant. These TCRs come from a male patient aged 2-15 years who had a stem cell transplant for acute lymphoblastic leukemia, so the T cells may come from the graft donor.

This clonotype was recorded a few times. V gene TRBV5-1 combines with J gene TRBJ2-3, with 10 bases aligning to TRBD2. Germline lookup yields CDR1 SGHRS and CDR2 YFSETQ. V trimming: 4 bases; J trimming: 4 bases; junction bases outside the gene matches: 12. There are 17 residues in the CDR3. CDR3 DNA: TGCGCCAGCAGCCCAGTAGAGCGGGGGGGCATCCCAGATACGCAGTATTTT. Protein: CASSPVERGGIPDTQYF.

This clonotype came up a few times. This sequence joins TRBV7-8 and TRBJ2-2; unclear D gene. The V end lost 5 bases, the J end lost 13 bases, and 5 bases lay between the germline ends. CDR1 is SGHVS, CDR2 FQNEAQ, per germline. This CDR3 is 9 amino acids long. CDR3 coding DNA: TGTGCCAGCAGCCCCTGGCTGTTTTTT. The encoded protein is CASSPWLFF.

There are many counts of this clonotype. DNA for the CDR3: TGTGCCAGCAGTCTAGACAGCTACAATGAGCAGTTCTTC. Translation gives CASSLDSYNEQFF. This chain uses TRBV12-3 or TRBV12-4 with TRBJ2-1; D possibly corresponds to TRBD1 (5 bases). This CDR3 comprises 13 residues. V was trimmed by 5 bases and J by 3 bases, leaving 8 bases between them.

This clonotype was seen only a few times. This chain connects TRBV11-2 to TRBJ2-1; 12 positions agree with TRBD2. J gave up 4 bases and V 5 bases, and 12 bases lay outside the gene matches. The length of the CDR3 is 18 residues. Germline CDR1 reads SGHAT; CDR2 reads FQNNGV. CDR3 bases: TGTGCCAGCAGCCCTCTGGCTAGCGGGGGGGCTGCTTACAATGAGCAGTTCTTC. Translation: CASSPLASGGAAYNEQFF.

The chain employs TRBV9 and TRBJ2-7, with D perhaps TRBD2 (6 bases). Germline V CDR1 and CDR2: SGDLS, YYNGEE. The CDR3 sequence is 13 residues long. Trimming took off 0 bases at V and 4 bases at J, with 8 bases between the two ends. CDR3 residues: CASSVVGGYEQYF. The CDR3 region has the DNA TGTGCCAGCAGCGTAGTCGGGGGATACGAGCAGTACTTC. The entire variable domain, with the rest obtained from reference TRBV9 and TRBJ2-7, is as follows: DSGVTQTPKHLITATGQRVTLRCSPRSGDLSVYWYQQSLDQGLQFLIQYYNGEERAKGNILERFSAQQFPDLHSELNLSSLELGDSALYFCASSVVGGYEQYFGPGTRLTVT.

V and J are TRBV20-1 and TRBJ1-2, with no clear D. Trimming shortened V by 1 base and J by 2 bases, and 11 bases separated the two germline ends. The V gene's germline CDR1 is DFQATT and CDR2 SNEGSKA (reference sequence). The CDR3 runs to 14 residues. CDR3 nucleotide sequence: TGCAGTGCTAGAGGGGCGAGGGCGAACTATGGCTACACCTTC. Amino acid sequence: CSARGARANYGYTF.

This clonotype showed up just a few times. The chain carries TRBV9 and TRBJ2-5; 15 bases are a match to TRBD2. The CDR3 contains 19 residues. J was trimmed by 5 bases and V by 3 bases; bases with no gene match: 14. In germline, CDR1 is SGDLS, CDR2 YYNGEE. CDR3 protein: CASSDQGLAGGPGKETQYF. The CDR3 DNA reads as TGTGCCAGCAGCGACCAAGGACTAGCGGGGGGGCCTGGAAAGGAGACCCAGTACTTC.

The chain links TRBV14 to TRBJ1-5; tentatively, D is TRBD1 (5 bases). The length of the CDR3 is 8 residues. Germline CDR1 reads SGHDN; CDR2 reads FVKESK. CDR3 DNA sequence: TGTACCATCTTGGGGGAGCATTTT. Amino acid sequence: CTILGEHF.

This rearrangement joins TRBV5-8 to TRBJ2-5, with D perhaps matching TRBD1 or TRBD2 (5 bases each). Germline V gives CDR1 SGHTS, CDR2 YDEGEE. CDR3 size: 15 residues. V lost 4 bases and J lost 0, with 13 bases in between. CDR3 nucleotides: TGTGCCAGCAGCACTGGGACGGTGTACCAAGAGACCCAGTACTTC. Protein product: CASSTGTVYQETQYF.

The chain is built from TRBV10-3 and TRBJ2-1; D might be TRBD2 (6 bases). V shed 4 bases and J shed 1 base, with 17 bases lying between them. Germline CDR1 ENHRY, CDR2 SYGVKD. This CDR3 region has 17 residues. The CDR3 is CAISGRLGLHSYNEQFF. The CDR3 bases are TGTGCCATCAGTGGCCGACTAGGCCTACATTCCTACAATGAGCAGTTCTTC.

The chain links TRBV4-3 to TRBJ2-7, with a possible D match to TRBD2 (5 bases). Looked up from germline, CDR1 is LGHNA and CDR2 is YSLEER. There are 14 residues in the CDR3. V was cut by 3 bases and J by 4 bases, with 13 bases left in between. DNA of the CDR3: TGCGCCAGCAGCCAGCTGGGGAGCTCGTACGAGCAGTACTTC. Translation: CASSQLGSSYEQYF.

At least ten counts were recorded for this clonotype. The CDR3 DNA follows: TGTGCCAGCAGCTACTCGTCCTCCTCCTACGAGCAGTACTTC. Its translation: CASSYSSSSYEQYF. This sequence joins TRBV7-6 and TRBJ2-7; D gene ambiguous. The germline V and J ends were trimmed by 4 bases and 0 bases, with 10 bases remaining between them. This CDR3 has 14 amino acids. Per germline, CDR1 SGHVS and CDR2 FNYEAQ.

This clonotype was observed a handful of times. V gene TRBV20-1 combines with J gene TRBJ1-2, with D maybe TRBD1 (5 bases). The CDR3 totals 14 residues. Germline assignment: CDR1 DFQATT and CDR2 SNEGSKA (reference sequence). V was shortened by 4 bases and J by 4 bases, with 16 bases between the two germline ends. The DNA for the CDR3 is TGCAGTGCTACAATGGGGCGGGTTGGCTATGGCTACACCTTC. The encoded protein is CSATMGRVGYGYTF.

V is TRBV5-1 and J is TRBJ2-1; D call uncertain. Germline V gene lookup returns CDR1 SGHRS and CDR2 YFSETQ. The V gene lost 5 bases and the J gene lost 4 bases, with 10 bases spanning the gap. The CDR3 length is 13 residues. CDR3 region: CASSPNIYNEQFF. The DNA for the CDR3 is TGCGCCAGCAGTCCCAATATTTACAATGAGCAGTTCTTC.

The chain is built from TRBV14 and TRBJ2-5, with a tentative D call TRBD1 (6 bases). V was clipped by 4 bases and J by 1 base, with 10 bases between them. There are 14 residues in the CDR3. Germline assignment: CDR1 SGHDN and CDR2 FVKESK. CDR3 nucleotides: TGTGCCAGCAGCCCACGGACAGCCCAAGAGACCCAGTACTTC. Protein: CASSPRTAQETQYF. Filled out from reference TRBV14 and TRBJ2-5, the complete variable domain reads EAGVTQFPSHSVIEKGQTVTLRCDPISGHDNLYWYRRVMGKEIKFLLHFVKESKQDESGMPNNRFLAERTGGTYSTLKVQPAELEDSGVYFCASSPRTAQETQYFGPGTRLLVL.

This clonotype was counted only a few times. The chain has TRBV20-1 and TRBJ1-6, with 8 positions matching TRBD1. J gave up 9 bases and V 3 bases, and 4 bases lay outside the gene matches. The CDR3 is 13 residues long. The germline V gene has CDR1 DFQATT and CDR2 SNEGSKA (reference sequence). The CDR3 reads CSARDRVTSPLHF. The DNA of the CDR3 is TGCAGTGCTAGGGACAGGGTAACTTCACCCCTCCACTTT.

This clonotype was counted between two and nine times. The chain recombines TRBV28 with TRBJ1-5, with 10 bases matching TRBD1. In germline, CDR1 is MDHEN, CDR2 SYDVKM. The CDR3 is 15 residues long. V shed 6 bases and J 6 bases; nucleotides not matched to a gene: 8. The CDR3 nucleotides are TGTGCCAGCAGAACGGGACAGGGGAGCGTTCAGCCCCAGCATTTT. This translates into CASRTGQGSVQPQHF. Using reference TRBV28 and TRBJ1-5 for the parts outside the CDR3, the full variable domain is DVKVTQSSRYLVKRTGEKVFLECVQDMDHENMFWYRQDPGLGLRLIYFSYDVKMKEKGDIPEGYSVSREKKERFSLILESASTNQTSMYLCASRTGQGSVQPQHFGDGTRLSIL.

This clonotype was seen more than once but under ten times. The genes are TRBV6-1 and TRBJ1-5; D may be TRBD1 (6 bases). The CDR3 totals 13 residues. The ends were cut back, 11 bases at V and 4 bases at J, with 15 bases in the middle. Germline CDR1 reads MNHNS; CDR2 reads SASEGT. The CDR3 DNA reads as TGTGCCGCGGGGCGGAGGGGGAATCAGCCCCAGCATTTT. As protein: CAAGRRGNQPQHF.

The chain employs TRBV19 and TRBJ2-7; possibly TRBD1 or TRBD2 for D (6 bases each). The germline V gene encodes CDR1 LNHDA and CDR2 SQIVND (reference sequence). CDR3 length: 14 residues. V was clipped by 3 bases and J by 5 bases, with 14 bases between them. CDR3 in amino acids: CASSIRGAENEQYF. The CDR3 region has the DNA TGTGCCAGTAGTATTAGGGGGGCAGAGAACGAGCAGTACTTC.

Written as DNA, the CDR3 is TGTGCCAGCAGTTACCCGACAGGGCGGAACACTGAAGCTTTCTTT. Translating it yields CASSYPTGRNTEAFF. The chain combines TRBV6-5 with TRBJ1-1, with 7 bases identical to TRBD1. After removal of 2 bases from V and 1 base from J, the junction contained 4 bases not matched to a gene. Per the germline V gene, CDR1 is MNHEY and CDR2 is SVGAGI. The CDR3 extends over 15 amino acids.

This clonotype came up many times. The V and J genes are TRBV27 and TRBJ2-7, with TRBD1 matching over 9 bases. The V gene's germline CDR1 is MNHEY and CDR2 SMNVEV (reference sequence). V dropped 3 bases and J dropped 6; count of bases not matched to a gene: 6. The CDR3 runs to 14 residues. CDR3 region: CASSFYRTGAEQYF. CDR3 nucleotide sequence: TGTGCCAGCAGTTTTTACCGGACAGGGGCCGAGCAGTACTTC.

The genes are TRBV20-1 and TRBJ2-7; D not certain. This CDR3 is 9 amino acids long. Trimming left V 4 bases short and J 11 bases short, with 9 bases between. Germline loops: CDR1 DFQATT, CDR2 SNEGSKA (reference sequence). The chain's CDR3 is CSAKTPEYF. The DNA of the CDR3 is TGCAGTGCTAAAACCCCTGAGTACTTC.

By sample fraction, this clonotype is medium-sized. This chain links TRBV9 with TRBJ1-2; the D gene is possibly TRBD1 (5 bases). Germline CDR1 is SGDLS and CDR2 is YYNGEE. This CDR3 region has 11 residues. V dropped 3 bases and J dropped 9 bases, with 9 bases sitting between them. The CDR3 sequence: CASSDGARYTF. The CDR3 DNA is TGTGCCAGCAGCGACGGGGCCCGCTACACCTTC.

There are a few counts of this clonotype. This sequence joins TRBV5-1 and TRBJ2-1; TRBD2 agrees at 12 bases. The CDR3 extends over 15 amino acids. Trimming at V came to 3 bases and at J to 2 bases, leaving 0 bases not matched to a gene. Per germline, CDR1 SGHRS and CDR2 YFSETQ. CDR3 sequence (DNA): TGCGCCAGCAGCTCTAGCGGGAGGGCCTACAATGAGCAGTTCTTC. Protein: CASSSSGRAYNEQFF.